Each of the 18 T cell receptor beta chains below was sequenced from the same sample in a study of PD-L1 blockade in urothelial cancer (dated by TCRdb to the late 2010s). The library relied on the immunoSEQ multiplex PCR assay. Drawn from immuneACCESS, this table holds only the in-frame rearrangements with V and J called that TCRdb kept. Clones are partly lost; checked studies trace under half to an unresolved V gene and leave the rest unexplained. The sample records over 100,000 clones, less than 85% of which are singletons. Roughly 3.2% of the sample rests with the top ten. What this sample's time point label stands for: pretreatment peripheral blood. This specimen consisted of PBMCs, obtained around atezolizumab (anti-PD-L1) treatment. These receptor sequences come from a middle-aged man with urothelial cancer.

This chain links TRBV19 with TRBJ2-5, with D possibly being TRBD2 (6 bases). Germline loops: CDR1 LNHDA, CDR2 SQIVND (reference sequence). Trimming shortened V by 4 bases and J by 2 bases, and 14 bases separated the two germline ends. The CDR3 has 15 residues. The CDR3 sequence: CASSRGVAGQETQYF. The CDR3, as DNA: TGTGCCAGTAGTAGAGGTGTGGCGGGACAAGAGACCCAGTACTTC.

The rearrangement uses TRBV6-6 and TRBJ2-1; TRBD2 is a possible D gene (6 bases). The germline CDR1 and CDR2 sequences are MNHNY and SVGAGI (reference sequence). Between the trimmed V and J ends, which lost 7 bases and 2 bases, there was a span of 12 bases. The CDR3 runs to 14 residues. The CDR3 here is CASILALAYNEQFF. CDR3 bases: TGTGCCAGCATCCTAGCGCTGGCCTACAATGAGCAGTTCTTC.

This chain uses TRBV9 with TRBJ2-1, with a weak D call TRBD1 (6 bases). This CDR3 is 14 amino acids long. Germline V gene data show CDR1 as SGDLS and CDR2 as YYNGEE. V was clipped by 8 bases and J by 8 bases, with 20 bases between them. The CDR3 here is CASSSRGWADEQFF. In DNA, the CDR3 is TGTGCCAGTTCCAGCAGGGGTTGGGCAGATGAGCAGTTCTTC.

The chain carries TRBV28 and TRBJ1-2; D uncertain. This CDR3 comprises 13 residues. Trimming pared 7 bases from V and 8 bases from J, leaving 17 bases between. Germline loops: CDR1 MDHEN, CDR2 SYDVKM. CDR3 coding DNA: TGTGCCAGCACTCCGGGCGGGGTCCGAGGCTACACCTTC. Protein: CASTPGGVRGYTF.

The chain links TRBV4-1 to TRBJ1-3; tentative D call: TRBD1 (6 bases). The CDR3 is 15 residues long. CDR1 is MGHRA, CDR2 YSYEKL, per germline. V was trimmed by 0 bases and J by 2 bases, leaving 8 bases between them. For the CDR3, the DNA is TGCGCCAGCAGCCAAGATCCAGGGGCTGGAAACACCATATATTTT. This encodes CASSQDPGAGNTIYF.

The chain has TRBV27 and TRBJ1-1; D possibly corresponds to TRBD1 (5 bases). The CDR3 is made up of 13 amino acids. The germline gives CDR1 MNHEY, CDR2 SMNVEV (reference sequence). Between the trimmed V and J ends, which lost 5 bases and 6 bases, there was a span of 13 bases. The CDR3 sequence is CASSPRTRAEAFF. The CDR3 coding sequence is TGTGCCAGCAGTCCTCGGACACGAGCTGAAGCTTTCTTT.

The chain recombines TRBV6-6 with TRBJ2-2, with TRBD2 as a possible D gene (5 bases). V lost 0 bases and J 7 bases, leaving 9 bases between the germline ends. CDR3 length: 14 amino acids. Per germline, CDR1 MNHNY and CDR2 SVGAGI (reference sequence). CDR3 in amino acids: CASSYSGADGELFF. The CDR3 DNA reads TGTGCCAGCAGTTACTCGGGAGCCGACGGGGAGCTGTTTTTT.

The CDR3 region has the DNA TGTGCCAGCAGAAGACAGGGGGCGGTGTATGGTGAAGCTTTCTTT. The encoded protein is CASRRQGAVYGEAFF. The chain couples TRBV2 to TRBJ1-1; 10 nucleotides line up with TRBD1. After removal of 6 bases from V and 7 bases from J, the junction contained 11 bases not matched to a gene. CDR3 length: 15 residues. Germline values: CDR1 SNHLY, CDR2 FYNNEI.

This sequence joins TRBV10-3 and TRBJ1-1; D is possibly TRBD1 (5 bases). V lost 3 bases and J lost 3, with 8 bases in between. CDR3 length: 13 amino acids. The germline V gene encodes CDR1 ENHRY and CDR2 SYGVKD. CDR3 sequence reads: CAISEGTHTEAFF. DNA of the CDR3: TGTGCCATCAGTGAAGGGACTCACACTGAAGCTTTCTTT.

V gene TRBV7-9 combines with J gene TRBJ2-1; 9 bases are a match to TRBD2. The CDR3 totals 14 residues. Germline loops: CDR1 SEHNR, CDR2 FQNEAQ (reference sequence). The trim removed 8 bases at V and 9 bases at J, leaving 11 bases unmatched. CDR3 region: CASAFAGGASEQFF. CDR3 nucleotide sequence: TGTGCCAGCGCCTTTGCGGGAGGGGCAAGTGAGCAGTTCTTC. Combining the CDR3 with reference TRBV7-9 and TRBJ2-1 gives the whole variable domain DTGVSQNPRHKITKRGQNVTFRCDPISEHNRLYWYRQTLGQGPEFLTYFQNEAQLEKSRLLSDRFSAERPKGSFSTLEIQRTEQGDSAMYLCASAFAGGASEQFFGPGTRLTVL.

V is TRBV5-1 and J is TRBJ2-7; tentatively, D is TRBD1 (6 bases). Deletions cut 2 bases from V and 5 bases from J, with 17 bases between. The CDR3 runs 15 residues. Germline CDR1 reads SGHRS; CDR2 reads YFSETQ. CDR3 nucleotides: TGCGCCAGCAGCTTTAGAACAGGGTTAGGAAACGAGCAGTACTTC. It codes for CASSFRTGLGNEQYF.

The chain joins TRBV19 to TRBJ2-1; 10 bases are shared with TRBD2. The germline gives CDR1 LNHDA, CDR2 SQIVND (reference sequence). This CDR3 has 15 residues. Trimming removed 3 bases from V and 4 bases from J; junction bases left unmatched: 3. CDR3 DNA sequence: TGTGCCAGTAGTATGGGACTAGCGCCTTACAATGAGCAGTTCTTC. Its protein is CASSMGLAPYNEQFF.

The CDR3, as DNA: TGCGCCAGCAGGCGAACCGGACTAGCGGAAGAGACCCAGTACTTC. It yields the protein CASRRTGLAEETQYF. The chain combines TRBV4-1 with TRBJ2-5; 10 bases fit TRBD2. The V gene end was trimmed by 6 bases and the J gene end by 3 bases; junction bases not matched to a gene: 7. The CDR3 sequence is 15 residues long. CDR1 is MGHRA, CDR2 YSYEKL, per germline.

The chain recombines TRBV7-2 with TRBJ2-2; D is undetermined. From germline, CDR1 is SGHTA and CDR2 FQGNSA. This CDR3 contains 16 residues. The V and J ends lost 7 bases and 1 base respectively, with 16 bases between them. The CDR3 DNA reads TGTGCCAGCACACGGCACCCGGGTAGGAACACCGGGGAGCTGTTTTTT. It yields the protein CASTRHPGRNTGELFF.

CDR3 DNA sequence: TGTGCCAGTAGTAGTCGGGCAGGGGTTACGAACACCGGGGAGCTGTTTTTT. It yields the protein CASSSRAGVTNTGELFF. The rearrangement links TRBV19 to TRBJ2-2; TRBD1 is a possible D gene (6 bases). The CDR3 length is 17 residues. Germline CDR1 is LNHDA and CDR2 is SQIVND (reference sequence). V dropped 4 bases and J dropped 0 bases, with 15 bases sitting between them.

J is TRBJ1-2 and V is TRBV28; possible D gene TRBD1, 5 bases. The V gene's germline CDR1 is MDHEN and CDR2 SYDVKM. V was clipped by 5 bases and J by 7 bases, with 8 bases between them. This CDR3 has 11 amino acids. As DNA, the CDR3 is TGTGCCAGCAGTCGGGGGGGTGGCTACACCTTC. Protein: CASSRGGGYTF.

The V gene is TRBV9, the J gene TRBJ2-5; D may be TRBD2 (6 bases). Trimming left V 4 bases short and J 1 base short, with 11 bases between. Germline loops: CDR1 SGDLS, CDR2 YYNGEE. This CDR3 comprises 14 residues. The CDR3 region is CASSNGGSQETQYF. The CDR3, as DNA: TGTGCCAGCAGCAATGGGGGGAGCCAAGAGACCCAGTACTTC.

The chain is built from TRBV9 and TRBJ1-1; no clear D. Germline CDR1 is SGDLS and CDR2 is YYNGEE. Between the trimmed V and J ends, which lost 0 bases and 4 bases, there was a span of 7 bases. The CDR3 spans 13 residues. DNA for the CDR3: TGTGCCAGCAGCGTAGAGGGAGGCACTGAAGCTTTCTTT. Residues: CASSVEGGTEAFF.